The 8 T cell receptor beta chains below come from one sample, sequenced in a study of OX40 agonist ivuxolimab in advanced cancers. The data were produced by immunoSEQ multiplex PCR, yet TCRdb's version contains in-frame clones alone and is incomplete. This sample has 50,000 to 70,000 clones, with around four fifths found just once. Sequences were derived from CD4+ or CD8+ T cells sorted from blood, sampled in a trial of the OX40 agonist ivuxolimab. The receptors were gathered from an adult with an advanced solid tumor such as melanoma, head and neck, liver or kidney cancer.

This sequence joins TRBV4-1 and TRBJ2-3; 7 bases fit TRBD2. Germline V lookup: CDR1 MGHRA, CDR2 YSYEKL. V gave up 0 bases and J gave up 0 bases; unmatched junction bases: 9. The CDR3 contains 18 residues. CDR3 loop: CASSQDPSGYTSTDTQYF. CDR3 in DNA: TGCGCCAGCAGCCAAGATCCTAGCGGTTACACTAGCACAGATACGCAGTATTTT.

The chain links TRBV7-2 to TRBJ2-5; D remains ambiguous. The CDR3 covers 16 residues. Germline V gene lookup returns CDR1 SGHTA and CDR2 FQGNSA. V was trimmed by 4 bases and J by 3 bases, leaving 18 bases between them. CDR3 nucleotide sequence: TGTGCCAGCAGCTCCCCCCTCCCGATAGGTAAAGAGACCCAGTACTTC. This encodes CASSSPLPIGKETQYF. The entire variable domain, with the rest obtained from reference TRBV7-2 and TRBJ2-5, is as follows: GAGVSQSPSNKVTEKGKDVELRCDPISGHTALYWYRQSLGQGLEFLIYFQGNSAPDKSGLPSDRFSAERTGGSVSTLTIQRTQQEDSAVYLCASSSPLPIGKETQYFGPGTRLLVL.

CDR3 bases: TGTGCCAGCAGCTTAGCGCGGCAGGGTGGCGGCACTGAAGCTTTCTTT. This sequence encodes CASSLARQGGGTEAFF. The rearrangement links TRBV7-8 to TRBJ1-1, with D maybe TRBD1 (5 bases). There are 16 residues in the CDR3. Germline CDR1 reads SGHVS; CDR2 reads FQNEAQ. V gave up 0 bases and J gave up 4 bases, with 15 bases separating them.

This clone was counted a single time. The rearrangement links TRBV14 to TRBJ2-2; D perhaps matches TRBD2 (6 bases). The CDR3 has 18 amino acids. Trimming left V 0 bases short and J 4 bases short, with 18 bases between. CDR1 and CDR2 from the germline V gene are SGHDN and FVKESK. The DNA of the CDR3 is TGTGCCAGCAGCCAAGACGATTGGAGGGTCGAGGGCACCGGGGAGCTGTTTTTT. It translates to CASSQDDWRVEGTGELFF.

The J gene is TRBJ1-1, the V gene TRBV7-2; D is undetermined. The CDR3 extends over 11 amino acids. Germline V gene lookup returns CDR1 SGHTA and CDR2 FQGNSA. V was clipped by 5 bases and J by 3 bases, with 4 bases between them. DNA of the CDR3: TGTGCCAGCAGCCCCTACACTGAAGCTTTCTTT. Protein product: CASSPYTEAFF.

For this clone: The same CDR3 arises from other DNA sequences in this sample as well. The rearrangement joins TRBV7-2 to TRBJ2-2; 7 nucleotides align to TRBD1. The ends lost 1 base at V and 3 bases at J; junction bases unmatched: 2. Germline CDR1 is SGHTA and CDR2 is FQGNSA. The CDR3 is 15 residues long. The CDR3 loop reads CASSLGQGDTGELFF. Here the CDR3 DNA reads TGTGCCAGCAGCTTAGGACAGGGAGACACCGGGGAGCTGTTTTTT.

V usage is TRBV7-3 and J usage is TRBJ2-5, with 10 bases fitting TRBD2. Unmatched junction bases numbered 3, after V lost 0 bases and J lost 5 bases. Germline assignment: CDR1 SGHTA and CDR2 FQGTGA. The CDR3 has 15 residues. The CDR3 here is CASSLTSSGSETQYF. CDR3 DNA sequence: TGTGCCAGCAGCTTAACGTCTAGCGGGAGTGAGACCCAGTACTTC.

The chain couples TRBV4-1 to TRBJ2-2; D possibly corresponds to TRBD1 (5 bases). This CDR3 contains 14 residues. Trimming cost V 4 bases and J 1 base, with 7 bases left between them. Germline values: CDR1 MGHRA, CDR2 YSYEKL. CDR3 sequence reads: CASSRTGNTGELFF. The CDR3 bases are TGCGCCAGCAGCCGCACAGGGAACACCGGGGAGCTGTTTTTT.